This T cell receptor (beta chain) was obtained from a study of blood T cell repertoires in COVID-19. Study-wide context: The origin of the acute and convalescent COVID-19 samples was the United States, Italy and Spain.

Assay used: immunoSEQ multiplex PCR; TCRdb lists only in-frame clones, some missing. The table lists a few hundred thousand clones, approximately 80% of them singletons, with 1.4% in the top ten. The sequenced sample consisted of peripheral blood. This clonotype was obtained from a woman between 35 and 50 years old who had recovered from COVID-19.

The DNA of the CDR3 is TGCGCCAGCAGCCCGGGAGGAGCAGGGGAAGGATATGGCTACACCTTC. Its translation: CASSPGGAGEGYGYTF. V is TRBV5-1 and J is TRBJ1-2; D possibly corresponds to TRBD1 (6 bases). The CDR3 consists of 16 residues. Per the germline V gene, CDR1 is SGHRS and CDR2 is YFSETQ. V shed 4 bases and J shed 5 bases, with 21 bases lying between them.